This T cell receptor beta chain was captured by sequencing in a study of T cell repertoires in cytomegalovirus infection. Study-wide background: CMV infection and matching HLA type were both indicated by public TCR beta signatures. Broader study findings: Dominating the ex vivo response were TCR beta clonotypes that were CMV-specific and HLA-C-restricted. Carriers of CMV and the relevant HLA type were discriminated by public TCR beta frequency.

TCRdb independently ran MiXCR on the reads; one entry per CDR3 protein. The repertoire holds around 310,000 distinct CDR3 sequences, with 25% to 35% as singletons. Points on this clonotype: The antigen remains unidentified.

The specimen comprised cultured PBMCs, sampled from culture after CMV antigen stimulation. The sequence derives from a human donor in good health (CMV status not recorded). Some clones in this sample may be carry-over from other donors' samples.

The CDR3 region has the DNA TGTGCCAGCAGTGAATGGGTAGCGGGGACCACCTACGAGCAGTACTTC. Translated: CASSEWVAGTTYEQYF. V is TRBV6-1 and J is TRBJ2-7; 8 nucleotides align to TRBD2. CDR3 length: 16 amino acids. Per the germline V gene, CDR1 is MNHNS and CDR2 is SASEGT. V lost 2 bases and J lost 2; bases outside the gene matches: 8.